The 21 T cell receptor beta chains reported below all come from one sample, sequenced in a study of blood T cell repertoires in COVID-19. Assay used: immunoSEQ multiplex PCR; TCRdb lists only in-frame clones, some missing. The top ten clones hold approximately 7.2% of a sample with about 240,000 clones, roughly 86% of them seen once. Sequencing input: peripheral blood. All receptors come from a woman in her 70s with active or convalescent COVID-19.

The genes are TRBV6-6 and TRBJ2-1; 7 bases fit TRBD1. Germline V gene sequence: CDR1 MNHNY, CDR2 SVGAGI (reference sequence). The CDR3 is 16 residues long. The V segment lost 6 bases and the J segment 2 bases; nucleotides outside the gene matches: 10. Here the CDR3 reads CASSPPPGTAYNEQFF. For the CDR3, the DNA is TGTGCCAGCAGCCCTCCCCCAGGGACAGCCTACAATGAGCAGTTCTTC.

V gene TRBV9 combines with J gene TRBJ2-2; 12 bases align to TRBD2. V was pared by 4 bases and J by 3 bases, with 7 bases of the junction left unmatched. This CDR3 is built from 17 residues. CDR1 is SGDLS, CDR2 YYNGEE, per germline. CDR3 bases: TGTGCCAGCAGCCCGAGACTAGCGGGGGAAGACACCGGGGAGCTGTTTTTT. It translates to CASSPRLAGEDTGELFF.

The chain couples TRBV19 to TRBJ2-3; 7 nucleotides align to TRBD1. CDR3 size: 15 residues. V was pared by 9 bases and J by 4 bases, with 13 bases of the junction left unmatched. CDR1 and CDR2 (germline): LNHDA, SQIVND (reference sequence). CDR3 in amino acids: CASRTGAWLADTQYF. CDR3 coding DNA: TGTGCCAGCCGAACAGGGGCCTGGCTAGCAGATACGCAGTATTTT.

The V and J genes are TRBV19 and TRBJ1-1; TRBD1 is a possible D gene (6 bases). Germline-derived CDR1 and CDR2 are LNHDA and SQIVND (reference sequence). V lost 6 bases, J lost 0 bases, and 14 bases lay in between. The CDR3 has 15 residues. For the CDR3, the DNA is TGTGCCAGTAGCGCCACCAGGGGATTGAACACTGAAGCTTTCTTT. Residues: CASSATRGLNTEAFF.

The table lists this clone with a few counts. The chain employs TRBV7-2 and TRBJ1-1; D remains unclear. V lost 5 bases and J lost 4, with 14 bases in between. Germline V gene lookup returns CDR1 SGHTA and CDR2 FQGNSA. The CDR3 loop spans 14 amino acids. The DNA of the CDR3 is TGTGCCAGCAGCCCCACTGGAGTGGGCACTGAAGCTTTCTTT. Encoded protein: CASSPTGVGTEAFF.

This clone appeared once. The V call is TRBV6-4, the J call TRBJ2-3; 10 nucleotides agree with TRBD2. This CDR3 comprises 15 residues. The V segment lost 4 bases and the J segment 5 bases; nucleotides outside the gene matches: 6. Germline CDR1 MRHNA, CDR2 SNTAGT. DNA of the CDR3: TGTGCCAGCAGTGTCTCAGCGGGGGGGAAAGATACGCAGTATTTT. Protein: CASSVSAGGKDTQYF.

The V and J genes are TRBV19 and TRBJ1-6; 8 bases align to TRBD1. Germline V CDR1 and CDR2: LNHDA, SQIVND (reference sequence). The CDR3 contains 17 residues. Unmatched junction bases numbered 9, after V lost 3 bases and J lost 5 bases. For the CDR3, the DNA is TGTGCCAGTAGTATGAGGAGGGGGACAGGAGATAATTCACCCCTCCACTTT. Encoded protein: CASSMRRGTGDNSPLHF.

The V and J genes are TRBV6-4 and TRBJ2-2, with 8 nucleotides matching TRBD1. The CDR3 length is 14 residues. The germline gives CDR1 MRHNA, CDR2 SNTAGT. V dropped 5 bases and J dropped 4; count of bases not matched to a gene: 3. The CDR3 DNA reads as TGTGCCAGCAGTCAGGGGGCGGGCACCGGGGAGCTGTTTTTT. This translates into CASSQGAGTGELFF.

This sequence joins TRBV13 and TRBJ2-2; D may be TRBD1 (6 bases). Trimming shortened V by 5 bases and J by 0 bases, and 16 bases separated the two germline ends. This CDR3 is 17 amino acids long. In germline, CDR1 is PRHDT, CDR2 FYEKMQ (reference sequence). The CDR3 protein is CASSVYRDNANTGELFF. Here the CDR3 DNA reads TGTGCCAGCAGCGTTTACAGGGATAATGCGAACACCGGGGAGCTGTTTTTT.

The chain has TRBV11-3 and TRBJ2-5, with 9 nucleotides matching TRBD1. CDR1 SGHNT and CDR2 YENEEA come from the germline V gene. V dropped 5 bases and J dropped 4; count of bases not matched to a gene: 2. The CDR3 totals 13 residues. The CDR3 nucleotides are TGTGCCAGCAGCGGGACAGGGCGAGAGACCCAGTACTTC. Protein: CASSGTGRETQYF.

The CDR3 sequence: CASSLNEKTGPQYF. CDR3 in DNA: TGTGCCAGCAGCTTAAACGAGAAAACAGGGCCCCAGTACTTC. The chain combines TRBV7-9 with TRBJ2-5; D is perhaps TRBD1 (6 bases). Per the germline V gene, CDR1 is SEHNR and CDR2 is FQNEAQ (reference sequence). There are 14 residues in the CDR3. V lost 2 bases, J lost 9 bases, and 16 bases lay in between.

The rearrangement joins TRBV6-6 to TRBJ1-2, with 10 positions matching TRBD1. The V gene end was trimmed by 2 bases and the J gene end by 7 bases; junction bases not matched to a gene: 4. This CDR3 has 14 amino acids. CDR1 and CDR2 (germline): MNHNY, SVGAGI (reference sequence). The CDR3 protein is CASSYGGTGVGYTF. In DNA, the CDR3 is TGTGCCAGCAGTTACGGGGGGACAGGGGTTGGCTACACCTTC.

The chain combines TRBV5-1 with TRBJ2-6; a possible D gene is TRBD2 (7 bases). The CDR3 extends over 18 amino acids. Germline lookup yields CDR1 SGHRS and CDR2 YFSETQ. V lost 4 bases, J lost 1 base, and 18 bases lay in between. CDR3 bases: TGCGCCAGCAGCGACGGGGGGCTTCTTGGATCTGGGGCCAACGTCCTGACTTTC. Amino acid sequence: CASSDGGLLGSGANVLTF.

The chain uses TRBV4-3 and TRBJ1-1, with 7 nucleotides matching TRBD1. The CDR3 is 16 residues long. Per germline, CDR1 LGHNA and CDR2 YSLEER. The V segment lost 0 bases and the J segment 4 bases; nucleotides outside the gene matches: 8. This chain's CDR3 is CASSQDPRGPRTEAFF. The CDR3 DNA is TGCGCCAGCAGCCAAGATCCTAGGGGGCCGCGCACTGAAGCTTTCTTT.

The V call is TRBV27, the J call TRBJ1-6; tentatively, D is TRBD1 (5 bases). Germline CDR1 and CDR2: MNHEY and SMNVEV (reference sequence). Deletions cut 0 bases from V and 9 bases from J, with 15 bases between. CDR3 length equals 16 residues. The CDR3 DNA sequence: TGTGCCAGCAGTTTATCCCAGTCCGTAGGGGCTTCACCCCTCCACTTT. Translating gives CASSLSQSVGASPLHF.

Written as DNA, the CDR3 is TGTGCCAGTAGCGGGACAGCGACCGCCGGGGAGCTGTTTTTT. Translation: CASSGTATAGELFF. The rearrangement joins TRBV19 to TRBJ2-2, with 7 bases that match TRBD1. CDR1 and CDR2 from the germline V gene are LNHDA and SQIVND (reference sequence). J lost 6 bases, V lost 6 bases, and 7 bases had no gene match. The CDR3 is 14 residues long.

This chain joins TRBV24-1 and TRBJ1-2, with TRBD1 matching over 8 bases. The CDR3 consists of 14 residues. Trimming at V came to 1 base and at J to 8 bases, leaving 5 bases not matched to a gene. Germline loops: CDR1 KGHDR, CDR2 SFDVKD. The CDR3 is CATSDFQGAKGYTF. Here the CDR3 DNA reads TGTGCCACCAGTGATTTTCAGGGGGCGAAGGGCTACACCTTC.

The chain recombines TRBV20-1 with TRBJ1-5; D might be TRBD1 (6 bases). Germline-derived CDR1 and CDR2 are DFQATT and SNEGSKA (reference sequence). The CDR3 is 14 amino acids. Trimming shortened V by 3 bases and J by 11 bases, and 20 bases separated the two germline ends. The CDR3 region has the DNA TGCAGTGCTAGTCTCCTGCAAGGGGAGGGGGCCCAGCATTTT. Its protein is CSASLLQGEGAQHF.

The genes are TRBV19 and TRBJ2-5; 11 nucleotides match TRBD1. The V gene end was trimmed by 5 bases and the J gene end by 10 bases; junction bases not matched to a gene: 9. The CDR3 length is 14 residues. The germline gives CDR1 LNHDA, CDR2 SQIVND (reference sequence). The CDR3 sequence is CASSAGTGGRFQYF. For the CDR3, the DNA is TGTGCCAGTAGTGCGGGGACAGGGGGAAGGTTCCAGTACTTC.

V and J are TRBV15 and TRBJ2-6, with 9 nucleotides matching TRBD2. This CDR3 has 19 amino acids. Germline V lookup: CDR1 LNHNV, CDR2 YYDKDF (reference sequence). V lost 8 bases and J lost 2; bases outside the gene matches: 16. As DNA, the CDR3 is TGTGCCACCGGGCCAGCGGGGGGTTACCCTTCCCCTGGGGCCAACGTCCTGACTTTC. Translating it yields CATGPAGGYPSPGANVLTF.

The chain carries TRBV19 and TRBJ1-5; tentative D call: TRBD1 (6 bases). With 5 bases removed from V and 3 bases from J, the gap between germline ends came to 14 bases. The length of the CDR3 is 15 residues. CDR1 is LNHDA and CDR2 is SQIVND in the germline V gene (reference sequence). The CDR3 loop reads CASSALAGVNQPQHF. The CDR3 DNA is TGTGCCAGTAGTGCCCTGGCAGGGGTCAATCAGCCCCAGCATTTT.